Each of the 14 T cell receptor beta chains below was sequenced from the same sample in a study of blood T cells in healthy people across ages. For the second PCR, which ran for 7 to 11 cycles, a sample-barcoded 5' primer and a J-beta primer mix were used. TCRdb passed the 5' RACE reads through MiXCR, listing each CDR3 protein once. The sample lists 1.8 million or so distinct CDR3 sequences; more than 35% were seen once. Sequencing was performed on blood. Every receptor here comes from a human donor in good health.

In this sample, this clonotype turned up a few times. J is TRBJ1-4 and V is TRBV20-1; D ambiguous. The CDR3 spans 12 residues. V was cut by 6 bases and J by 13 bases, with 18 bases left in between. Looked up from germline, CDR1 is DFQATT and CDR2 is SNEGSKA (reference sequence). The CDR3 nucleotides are TGCAGTGCCCAAACGGCGCAGGAAGGACTGTTTTTT. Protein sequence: CSAQTAQEGLFF.

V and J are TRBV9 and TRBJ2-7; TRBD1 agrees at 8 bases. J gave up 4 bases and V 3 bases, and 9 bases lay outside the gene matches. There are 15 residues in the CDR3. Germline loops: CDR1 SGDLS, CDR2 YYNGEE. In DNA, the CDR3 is TGTGCCAGCAGCGCCGGGACAGGTAAAGAATACGAGCAGTACTTC. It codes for CASSAGTGKEYEQYF.

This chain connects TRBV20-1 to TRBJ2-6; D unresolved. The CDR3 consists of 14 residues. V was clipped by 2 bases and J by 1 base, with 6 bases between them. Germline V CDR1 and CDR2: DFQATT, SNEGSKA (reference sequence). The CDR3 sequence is CSARPTSGANVLTF. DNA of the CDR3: TGCAGTGCTAGACCGACTTCTGGGGCCAACGTCCTGACTTTC.

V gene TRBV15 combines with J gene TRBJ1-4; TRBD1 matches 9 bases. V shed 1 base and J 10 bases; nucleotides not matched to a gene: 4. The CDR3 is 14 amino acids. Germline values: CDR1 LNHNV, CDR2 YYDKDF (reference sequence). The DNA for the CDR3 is TGTGCCACCAGCAGAGGACAGGGGGGGAGAAAACTGTTTTTT. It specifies CATSRGQGGRKLFF.

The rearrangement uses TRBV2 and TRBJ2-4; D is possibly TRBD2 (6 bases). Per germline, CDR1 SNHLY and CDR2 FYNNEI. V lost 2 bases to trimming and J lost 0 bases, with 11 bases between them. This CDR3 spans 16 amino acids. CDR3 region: CASSERLDRAKNIQYF. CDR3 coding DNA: TGTGCCAGCAGTGAAAGACTAGATAGAGCCAAAAACATTCAGTACTTC.

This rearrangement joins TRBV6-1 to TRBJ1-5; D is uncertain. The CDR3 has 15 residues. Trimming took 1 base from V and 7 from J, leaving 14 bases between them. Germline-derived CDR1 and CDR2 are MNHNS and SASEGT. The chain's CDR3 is CASSEVPGTRQPQHF. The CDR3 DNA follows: TGTGCCAGCAGTGAAGTGCCGGGAACCCGGCAGCCCCAGCATTTT.

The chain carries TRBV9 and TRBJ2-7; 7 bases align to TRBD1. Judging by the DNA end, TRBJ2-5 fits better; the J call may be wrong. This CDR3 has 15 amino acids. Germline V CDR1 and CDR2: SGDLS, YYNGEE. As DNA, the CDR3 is TGTGCCAGCAGCGTAGAAGGAAGGGGGCCAGAGACCCAGTACTTC. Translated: CASSVEGRGPETQYF.

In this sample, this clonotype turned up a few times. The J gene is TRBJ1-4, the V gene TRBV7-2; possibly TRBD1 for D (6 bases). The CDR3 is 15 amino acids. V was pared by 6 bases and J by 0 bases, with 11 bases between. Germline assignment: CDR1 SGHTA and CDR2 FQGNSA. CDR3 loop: CASRTGLTTNEKLFF. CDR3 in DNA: TGTGCCAGCAGGACAGGATTAACAACTAATGAAAAACTGTTTTTT.

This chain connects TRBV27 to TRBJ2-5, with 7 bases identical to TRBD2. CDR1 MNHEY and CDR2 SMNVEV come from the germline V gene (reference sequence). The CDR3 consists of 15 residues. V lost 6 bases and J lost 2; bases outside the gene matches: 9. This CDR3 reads CASSSELADQETQYF. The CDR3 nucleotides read TGTGCCAGCAGCTCTGAGCTAGCGGATCAAGAGACCCAGTACTTC.

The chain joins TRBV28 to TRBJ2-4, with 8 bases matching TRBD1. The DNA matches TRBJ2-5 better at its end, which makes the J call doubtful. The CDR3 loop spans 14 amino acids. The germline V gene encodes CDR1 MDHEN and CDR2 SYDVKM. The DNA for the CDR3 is TGTGCCAGCAGTCTACAGGGGGAAGGAGAGACCCAGTACTTC. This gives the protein CASSLQGEGETQYF.

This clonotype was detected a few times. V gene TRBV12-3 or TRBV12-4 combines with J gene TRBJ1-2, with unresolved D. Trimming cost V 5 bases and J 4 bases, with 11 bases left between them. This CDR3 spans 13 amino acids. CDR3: CASSSTSGYGYTF. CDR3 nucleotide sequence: TGTGCCAGCAGTAGCACCTCGGGCTATGGCTACACCTTC.

CDR3 sequence reads: CASSQDQIRNSPLHF. As DNA, the CDR3 is TGCGCCAGCAGCCAAGACCAGATCAGGAATTCACCCCTCCACTTT. This chain connects TRBV4-3 to TRBJ1-6; no clear D gene. The V gene's germline CDR1 is LGHNA and CDR2 YSLEER. The length of the CDR3 is 15 residues. Trimming shortened V by 0 bases and J by 7 bases, and 10 bases separated the two germline ends.

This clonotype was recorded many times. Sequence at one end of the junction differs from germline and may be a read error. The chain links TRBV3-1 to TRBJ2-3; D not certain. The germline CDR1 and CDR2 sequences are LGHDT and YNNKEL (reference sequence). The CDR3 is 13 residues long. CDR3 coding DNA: TGCGCCAGCAGCCAAGATCACACAGATACGCAGTATTTT. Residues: CASSQDHTDTQYF.

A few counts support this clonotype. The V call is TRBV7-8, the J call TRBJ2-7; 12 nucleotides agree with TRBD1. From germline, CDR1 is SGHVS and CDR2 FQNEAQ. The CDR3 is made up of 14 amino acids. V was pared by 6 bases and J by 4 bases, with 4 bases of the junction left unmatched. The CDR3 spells CASSRDRGQYEQYF. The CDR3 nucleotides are TGTGCCAGCAGTCGGGACAGGGGGCAATACGAGCAGTACTTC.